This T cell receptor (beta chain) was sequenced for a study of T cell changes during pregnancy in multiple sclerosis. Repertoires were generated with immunoSEQ multiplex PCR, while TCRdb's copy carries only in-frame clones and drops some. The sample includes about 60,000 clones, approximately 90% of them seen just once. V was cut by 5 bases and J by 6 bases, with 13 bases left in between. CDR3 size: 14 residues. CDR1 SGHAT and CDR2 FQNNGV come from the germline V gene. A single count supports this clone. Source: CD4+ T cells from peripheral blood mononuclear cells, taken in the first trimester of pregnancy. The clonotype was recovered from a female donor with multiple sclerosis, enrolled in a pregnancy study. This chain joins TRBV11-2 and TRBJ2-2; a weak D match, TRBD1 (6 bases). CDR3 in DNA: TGTGCCAGCAGCATGGGACAATATCCCGGGGAGCTGTTTTTT. Its protein product is CASSMGQYPGELFF.